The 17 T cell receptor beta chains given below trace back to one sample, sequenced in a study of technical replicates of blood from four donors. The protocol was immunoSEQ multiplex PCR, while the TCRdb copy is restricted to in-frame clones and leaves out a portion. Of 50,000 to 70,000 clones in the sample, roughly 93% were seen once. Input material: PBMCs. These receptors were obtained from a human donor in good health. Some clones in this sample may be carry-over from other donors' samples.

The CDR3 DNA sequence: TGTGCCAGCAGCTTGGGTCAAGGGGGCGTCTACGAGCAGTACTTC. Protein sequence: CASSLGQGGVYEQYF. This chain connects TRBV7-8 to TRBJ2-7, with TRBD1 identical over 7 bases. CDR3 length: 15 residues. With V trimmed by 3 bases and J by 3 bases, 8 bases remained unmatched. Germline V gene data show CDR1 as SGHVS and CDR2 as FQNEAQ.

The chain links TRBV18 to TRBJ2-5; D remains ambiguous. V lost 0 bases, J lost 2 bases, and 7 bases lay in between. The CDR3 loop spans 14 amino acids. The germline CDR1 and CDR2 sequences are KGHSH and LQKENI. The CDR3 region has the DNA TGTGCCAGCTCACCACCACCCTATCAAGAGACCCAGTACTTC. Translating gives CASSPPPYQETQYF.

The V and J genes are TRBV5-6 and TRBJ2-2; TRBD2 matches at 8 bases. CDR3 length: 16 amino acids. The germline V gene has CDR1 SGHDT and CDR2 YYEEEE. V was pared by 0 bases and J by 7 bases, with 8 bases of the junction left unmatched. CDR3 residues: CASSLVRAGVIGELFF. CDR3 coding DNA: TGTGCCAGCAGCTTGGTTAGAGCGGGAGTAATCGGGGAGCTGTTTTTT.

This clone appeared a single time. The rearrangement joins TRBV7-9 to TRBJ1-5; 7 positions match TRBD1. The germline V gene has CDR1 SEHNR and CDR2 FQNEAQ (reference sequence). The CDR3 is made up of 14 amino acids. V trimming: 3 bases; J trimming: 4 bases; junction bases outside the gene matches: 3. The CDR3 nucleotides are TGTGCCAGCAGCTTGGACAGGACAAATCAGCCCCAGCATTTT. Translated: CASSLDRTNQPQHF.

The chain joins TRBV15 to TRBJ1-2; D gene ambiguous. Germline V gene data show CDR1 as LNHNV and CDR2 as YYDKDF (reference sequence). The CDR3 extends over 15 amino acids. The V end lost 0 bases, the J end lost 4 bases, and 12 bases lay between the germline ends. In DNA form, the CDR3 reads TGTGCCACCAGCAGAGATCAGGTGCTCACCTATGGCTACACCTTC. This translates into CATSRDQVLTYGYTF.

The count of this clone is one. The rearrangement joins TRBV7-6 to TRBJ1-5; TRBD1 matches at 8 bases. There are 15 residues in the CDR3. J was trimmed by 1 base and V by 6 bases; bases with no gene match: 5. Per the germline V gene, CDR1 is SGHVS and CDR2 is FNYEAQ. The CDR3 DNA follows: TGTGCCAGCAGTAGGACAGGGTTCAGCAATCAGCCCCAGCATTTT. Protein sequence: CASSRTGFSNQPQHF.

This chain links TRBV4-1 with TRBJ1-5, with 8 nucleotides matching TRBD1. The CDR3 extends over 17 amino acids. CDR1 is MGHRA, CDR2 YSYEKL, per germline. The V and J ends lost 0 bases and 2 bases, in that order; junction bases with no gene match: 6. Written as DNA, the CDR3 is TGCGCCAGCAGCCAAGAATTGACAGGGGATGGCAATCAGCCCCAGCATTTT. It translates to CASSQELTGDGNQPQHF.

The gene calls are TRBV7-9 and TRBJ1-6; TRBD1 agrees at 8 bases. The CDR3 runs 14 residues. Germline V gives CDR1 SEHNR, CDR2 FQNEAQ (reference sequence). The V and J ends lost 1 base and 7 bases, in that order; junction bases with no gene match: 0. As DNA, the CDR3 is TGTGCCAGCAGCTTAGACAGGGGGAATTCACCCCTCCACTTT. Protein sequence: CASSLDRGNSPLHF.

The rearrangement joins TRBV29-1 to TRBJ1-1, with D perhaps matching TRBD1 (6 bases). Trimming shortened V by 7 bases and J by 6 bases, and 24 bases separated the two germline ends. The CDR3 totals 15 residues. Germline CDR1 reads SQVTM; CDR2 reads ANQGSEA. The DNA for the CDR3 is TGCAGCGGGCAGGACAGCTCCTACCGGCGGGCTGAAGCTTTCTTT. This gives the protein CSGQDSSYRRAEAFF. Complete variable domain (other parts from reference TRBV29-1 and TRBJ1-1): SAVISQKPSRDICQRGTSLTIQCQVDSQVTMMFWYRQQPGQSLTLIATANQGSEATYESGFVIDKFPISRPNLTFSTLTVSNMSPEDSSIYLCSGQDSSYRRAEAFFGQGTRLTVV.

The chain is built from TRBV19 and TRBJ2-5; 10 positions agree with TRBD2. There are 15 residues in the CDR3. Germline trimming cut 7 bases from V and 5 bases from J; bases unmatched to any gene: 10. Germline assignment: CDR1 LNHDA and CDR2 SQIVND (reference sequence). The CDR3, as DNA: TGTGCCAGTAAGATCGAGCGGGAGGGCCGGGAGACCCAGTACTTC. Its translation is CASKIEREGRETQYF.

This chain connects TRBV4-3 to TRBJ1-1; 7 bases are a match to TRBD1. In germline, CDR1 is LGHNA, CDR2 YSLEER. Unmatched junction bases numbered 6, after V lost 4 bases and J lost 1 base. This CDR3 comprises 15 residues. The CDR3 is CASSRSGTENTEAFF. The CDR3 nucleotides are TGCGCCAGCAGCCGGTCCGGGACAGAGAACACTGAAGCTTTCTTT.

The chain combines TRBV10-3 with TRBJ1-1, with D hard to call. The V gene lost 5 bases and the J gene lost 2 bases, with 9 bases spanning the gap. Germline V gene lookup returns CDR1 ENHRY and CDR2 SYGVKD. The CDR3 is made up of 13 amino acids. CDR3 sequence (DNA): TGTGCCATCAGTTACGGGTCAAACACTGAAGCTTTCTTT. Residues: CAISYGSNTEAFF.

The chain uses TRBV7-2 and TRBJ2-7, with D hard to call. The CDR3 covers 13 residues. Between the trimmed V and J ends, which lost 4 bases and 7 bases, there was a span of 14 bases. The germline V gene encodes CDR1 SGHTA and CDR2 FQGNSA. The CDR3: CASSSRLAGEQYF. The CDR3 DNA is TGTGCCAGCAGCTCCCGCTTGGCCGGGGAGCAGTACTTC.

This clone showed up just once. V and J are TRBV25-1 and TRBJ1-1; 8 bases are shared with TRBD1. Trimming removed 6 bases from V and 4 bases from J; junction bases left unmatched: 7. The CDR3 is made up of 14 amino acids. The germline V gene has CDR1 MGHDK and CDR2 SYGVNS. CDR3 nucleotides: TGTGCCAGCAGCGCCTCCGGGACAGGCACTGAAGCTTTCTTT. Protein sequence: CASSASGTGTEAFF.

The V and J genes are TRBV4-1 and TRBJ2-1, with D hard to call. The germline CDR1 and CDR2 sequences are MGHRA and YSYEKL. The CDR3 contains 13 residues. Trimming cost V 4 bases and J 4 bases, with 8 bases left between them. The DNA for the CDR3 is TGCGCCAGCAGCCTAACAGAGTACAATGAGCAGTTCTTC. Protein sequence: CASSLTEYNEQFF.

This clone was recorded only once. The CDR3 nucleotides are TGTGCCAGCAGACCTACAGGGATCGGTTCACCCCTCCACTTT. Its protein product is CASRPTGIGSPLHF. The chain combines TRBV6-5 with TRBJ1-6; D might be TRBD1 (6 bases). The CDR3 has 14 residues. Germline-derived CDR1 and CDR2 are MNHEY and SVGAGI. V lost 6 bases to trimming and J lost 9 bases, with 15 bases between them.

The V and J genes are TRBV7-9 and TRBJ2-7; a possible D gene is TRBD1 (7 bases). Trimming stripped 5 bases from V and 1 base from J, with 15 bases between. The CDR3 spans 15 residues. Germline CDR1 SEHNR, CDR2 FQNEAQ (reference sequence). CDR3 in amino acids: CASSINRGLSYEQYF. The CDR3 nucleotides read TGTGCCAGCAGCATAAACAGGGGACTTTCCTACGAGCAGTACTTC.